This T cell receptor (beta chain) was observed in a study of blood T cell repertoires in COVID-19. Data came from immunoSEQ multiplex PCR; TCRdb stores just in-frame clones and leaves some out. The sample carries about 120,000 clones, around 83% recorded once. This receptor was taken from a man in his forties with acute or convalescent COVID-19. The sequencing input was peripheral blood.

This CDR3 reads CASSGTGTNNSPLHF. The CDR3 DNA follows: TGTGCCAGCAGTGGGACAGGGACCAATAATTCACCCCTCCACTTT. J is TRBJ1-6 and V is TRBV6-4; 8 bases match TRBD1. The CDR3 has 15 residues. Germline-derived CDR1 and CDR2 are MRHNA and SNTAGT. The V segment lost 4 bases and the J segment 5 bases; nucleotides outside the gene matches: 4.